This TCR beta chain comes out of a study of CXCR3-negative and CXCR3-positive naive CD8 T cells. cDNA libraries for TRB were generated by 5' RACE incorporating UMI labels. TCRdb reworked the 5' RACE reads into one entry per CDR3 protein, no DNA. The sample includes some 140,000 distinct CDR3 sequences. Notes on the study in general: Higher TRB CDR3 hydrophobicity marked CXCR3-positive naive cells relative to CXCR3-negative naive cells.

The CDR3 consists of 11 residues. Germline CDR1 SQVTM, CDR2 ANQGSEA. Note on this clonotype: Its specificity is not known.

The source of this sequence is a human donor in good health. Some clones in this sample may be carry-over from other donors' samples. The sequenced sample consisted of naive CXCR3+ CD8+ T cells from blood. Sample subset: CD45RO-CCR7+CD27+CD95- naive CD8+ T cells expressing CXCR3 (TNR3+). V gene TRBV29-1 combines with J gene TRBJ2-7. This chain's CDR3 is CSVEERYEQYF.